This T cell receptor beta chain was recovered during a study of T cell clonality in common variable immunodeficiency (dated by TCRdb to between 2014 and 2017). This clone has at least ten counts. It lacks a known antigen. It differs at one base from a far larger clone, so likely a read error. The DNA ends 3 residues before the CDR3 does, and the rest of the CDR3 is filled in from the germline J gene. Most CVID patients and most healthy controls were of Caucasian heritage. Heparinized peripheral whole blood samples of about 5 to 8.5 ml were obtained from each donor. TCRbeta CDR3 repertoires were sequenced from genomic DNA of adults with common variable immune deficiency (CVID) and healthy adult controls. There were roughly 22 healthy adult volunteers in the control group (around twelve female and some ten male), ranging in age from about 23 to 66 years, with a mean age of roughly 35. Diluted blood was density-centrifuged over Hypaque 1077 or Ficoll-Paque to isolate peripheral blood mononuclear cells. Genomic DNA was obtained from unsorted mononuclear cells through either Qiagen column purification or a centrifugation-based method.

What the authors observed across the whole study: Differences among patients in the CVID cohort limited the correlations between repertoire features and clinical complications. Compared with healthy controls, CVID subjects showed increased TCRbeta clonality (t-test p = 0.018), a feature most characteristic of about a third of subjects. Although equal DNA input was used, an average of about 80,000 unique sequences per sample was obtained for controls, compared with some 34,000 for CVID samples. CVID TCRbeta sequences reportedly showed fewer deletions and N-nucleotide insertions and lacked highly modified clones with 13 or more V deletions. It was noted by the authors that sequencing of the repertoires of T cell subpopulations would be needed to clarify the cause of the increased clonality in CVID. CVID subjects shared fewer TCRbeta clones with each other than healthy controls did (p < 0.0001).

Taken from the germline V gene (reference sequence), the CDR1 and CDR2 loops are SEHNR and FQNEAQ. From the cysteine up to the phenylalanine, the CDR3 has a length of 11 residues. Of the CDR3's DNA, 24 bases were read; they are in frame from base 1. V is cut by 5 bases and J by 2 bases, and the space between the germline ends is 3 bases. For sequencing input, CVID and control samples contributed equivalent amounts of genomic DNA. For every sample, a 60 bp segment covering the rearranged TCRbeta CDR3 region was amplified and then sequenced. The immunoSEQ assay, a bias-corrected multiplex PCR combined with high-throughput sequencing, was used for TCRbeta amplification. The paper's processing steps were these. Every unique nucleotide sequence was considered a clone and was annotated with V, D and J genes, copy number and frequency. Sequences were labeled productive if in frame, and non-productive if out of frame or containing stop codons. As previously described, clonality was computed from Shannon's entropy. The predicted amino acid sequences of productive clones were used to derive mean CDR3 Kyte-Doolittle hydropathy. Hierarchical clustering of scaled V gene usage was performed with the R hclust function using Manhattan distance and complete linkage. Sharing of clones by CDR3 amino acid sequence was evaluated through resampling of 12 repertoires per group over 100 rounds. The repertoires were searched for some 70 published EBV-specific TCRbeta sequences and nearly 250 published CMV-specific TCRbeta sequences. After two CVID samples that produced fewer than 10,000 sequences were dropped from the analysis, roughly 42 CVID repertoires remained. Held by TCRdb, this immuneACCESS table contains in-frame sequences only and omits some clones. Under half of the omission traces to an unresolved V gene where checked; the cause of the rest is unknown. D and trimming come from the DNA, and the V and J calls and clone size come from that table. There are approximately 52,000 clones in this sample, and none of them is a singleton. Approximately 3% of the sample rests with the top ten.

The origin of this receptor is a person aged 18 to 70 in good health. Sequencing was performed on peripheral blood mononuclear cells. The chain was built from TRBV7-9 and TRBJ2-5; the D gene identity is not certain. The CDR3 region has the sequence CASSPQETQYF. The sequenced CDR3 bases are TGTGCCAGCAGCCCACAAGAGACC.